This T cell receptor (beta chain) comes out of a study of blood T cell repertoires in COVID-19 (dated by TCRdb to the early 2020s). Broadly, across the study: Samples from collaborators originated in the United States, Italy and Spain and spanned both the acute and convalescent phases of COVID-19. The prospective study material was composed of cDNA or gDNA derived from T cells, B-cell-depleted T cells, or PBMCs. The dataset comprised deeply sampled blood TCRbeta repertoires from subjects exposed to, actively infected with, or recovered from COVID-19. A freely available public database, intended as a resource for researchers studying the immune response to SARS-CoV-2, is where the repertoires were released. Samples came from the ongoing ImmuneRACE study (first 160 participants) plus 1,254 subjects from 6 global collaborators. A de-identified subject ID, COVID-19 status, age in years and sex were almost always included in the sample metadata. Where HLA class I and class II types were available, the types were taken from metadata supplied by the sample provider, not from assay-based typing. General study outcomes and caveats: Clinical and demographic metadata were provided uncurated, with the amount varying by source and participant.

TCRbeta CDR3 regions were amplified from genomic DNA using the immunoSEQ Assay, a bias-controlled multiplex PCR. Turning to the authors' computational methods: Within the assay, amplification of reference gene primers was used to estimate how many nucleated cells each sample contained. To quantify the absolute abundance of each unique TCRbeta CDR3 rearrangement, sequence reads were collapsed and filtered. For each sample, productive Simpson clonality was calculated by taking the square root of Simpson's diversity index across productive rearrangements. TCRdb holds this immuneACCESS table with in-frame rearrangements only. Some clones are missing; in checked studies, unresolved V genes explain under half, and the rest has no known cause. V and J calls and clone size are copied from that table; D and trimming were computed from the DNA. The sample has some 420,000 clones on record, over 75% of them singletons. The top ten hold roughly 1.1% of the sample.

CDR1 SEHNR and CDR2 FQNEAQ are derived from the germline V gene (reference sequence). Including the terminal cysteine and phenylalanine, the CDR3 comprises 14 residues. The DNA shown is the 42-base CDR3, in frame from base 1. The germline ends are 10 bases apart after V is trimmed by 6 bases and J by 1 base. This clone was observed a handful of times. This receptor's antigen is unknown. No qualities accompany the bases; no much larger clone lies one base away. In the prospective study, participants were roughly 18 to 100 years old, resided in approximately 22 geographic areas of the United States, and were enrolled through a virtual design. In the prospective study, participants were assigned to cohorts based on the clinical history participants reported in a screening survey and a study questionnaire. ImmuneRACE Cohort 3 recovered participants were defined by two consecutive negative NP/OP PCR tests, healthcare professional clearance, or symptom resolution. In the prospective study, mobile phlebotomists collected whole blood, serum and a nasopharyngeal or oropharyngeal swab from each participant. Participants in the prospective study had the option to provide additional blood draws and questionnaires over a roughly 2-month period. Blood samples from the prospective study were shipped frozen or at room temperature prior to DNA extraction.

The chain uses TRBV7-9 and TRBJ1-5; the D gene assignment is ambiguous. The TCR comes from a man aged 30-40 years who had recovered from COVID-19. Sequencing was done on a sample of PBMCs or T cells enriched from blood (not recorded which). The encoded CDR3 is CASSPPGSNQPQHF. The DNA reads TGTGCCAGCAGTCCACCGGGGAGCAATCAGCCCCAGCATTTT.